This is a list of T cell receptor beta chains from one sample in a study of CD8 T cell repertoires and HIV-1 epitope variants. Sequenced by immunoSEQ multiplex PCR; TCRdb stores in-frame clones only, minus some. The sample consists of approximately 5,000 clones, approximately 67% of them appearing once. What these receptors recognize is not known. The sequenced sample consisted of cultured CD8+ T cells derived from PBMCs. The receptors shown here come from a male donor with HIV. CDR3s include the opening cysteine and the closing phenylalanine or tryptophan. D genes are given only for firm matches. Clone size is given for some rows only: seen once, a few or many times, or a class if the clone is expanded.

v_call	clone_size	d_call	j_call	cdr3_aa	cdr3_nt
TRBV9	-	-	TRBJ2-6	CASSVGSGRSSGANVLTF	TGTGCCAGCAGCGTAGGATCAGGGCGAAGCTCTGGGGCCAACGTCCTGACTTTC
TRBV15	-	-	TRBJ2-1	CATSRDRTESFYNEQFF	TGTGCCACCAGCAGAGATCGGACAGAGTCCTTTTACAATGAGCAGTTCTTC
TRBV14	-	TRBD1	TRBJ1-1	CASSYQGVSTEAFF	TGTGCCAGCAGCTATCAGGGGGTTAGCACTGAAGCTTTCTTT
TRBV4-1	-	-	TRBJ2-1	CASSQESGYNEQFF	TGCGCCAGCAGCCAAGAAAGCGGCTACAATGAGCAGTTCTTC
TRBV4-1	-	-	TRBJ1-4	CASSQGDLGKLFF	TGCGCCAGCAGCCAAGGGGACCTGGGAAAACTGTTTTTT
TRBV7-2	-	-	TRBJ2-7	CASSLDWAYEQYF	TGTGCCAGCAGCTTAGACTGGGCCTACGAGCAGTACTTC
TRBV15	-	-	TRBJ1-1	CATSRDSSLARMNTEAFF	TGTGCCACCAGCAGAGATTCCAGTCTGGCCAGGATGAACACTGAAGCTTTCTTT
TRBV5-1	few	TRBD2	TRBJ2-7	CASSLGLAGGGEYEQYF	TGCGCCAGCAGCCTGGGACTAGCGGGAGGGGGTGAGTACGAGCAGTACTTC
TRBV13	-	TRBD2	TRBJ2-3	CASSLGPLGTSGESSTDTQYF	TGTGCCAGCAGCTTAGGACCACTAGGGACTAGCGGGGAATCTAGCACAGATACGCAGTATTTT
TRBV5-4	-	-	TRBJ1-1	CASSLVGGGTEAFF	TGTGCCAGCAGCCTCGTTGGGGGGGGGACTGAAGCTTTCTTT
TRBV7-7	-	-	TRBJ2-3	CASSLEGSTDTQYF	TGTGCTAGCAGCTTGGAGGGGTCCACAGATACGCAGTATTTT
TRBV5-4	-	-	TRBJ2-2	CASSLDRGSGELFF	TGTGCCAGCAGCTTGGATCGAGGGTCCGGGGAGCTGTTTTTT
TRBV14	-	-	TRBJ2-5	CASSQVRGRGTQYF	TGTGCCAGCAGCCAAGTGCGGGGCCGGGGGACCCAGTACTTC
TRBV10-1	few	-	TRBJ2-7	CASSEGQVHEQYF	TGCGCCAGCAGTGAAGGGCAGGTCCACGAGCAGTACTTC
TRBV9	-	TRBD2	TRBJ2-1	CASSGLAGGTYNEQFF	TGTGCCAGCAGTGGACTAGCGGGGGGGACCTACAATGAGCAGTTCTTC
TRBV28	-	-	TRBJ2-7	CASSPPDSYEQYF	TGTGCCAGCAGCCCCCCGGACAGCTACGAGCAGTACTTC
TRBV28	-	TRBD1	TRBJ2-3	CASSFPTGNEYTDTQYF	TGTGCCAGCAGTTTCCCGACAGGGAACGAGTACACAGATACGCAGTATTTT
TRBV27	-	TRBD1	TRBJ1-3	CASSLGDTGANTIYF	TGTGCCAGCAGTTTAGGGGACACAGGGGCGAACACCATATATTTT
TRBV7-9	-	TRBD2	TRBJ2-1	CASSFSPGLAPYNEQFF	TGTGCCAGCAGCTTTTCGCCGGGACTAGCTCCTTACAATGAGCAGTTCTTC
TRBV27	few	-	TRBJ2-7	CASSFEDSYEQYF	TGTGCCAGCAGTTTTGAGGACTCCTACGAGCAGTACTTC
TRBV7-3	-	-	TRBJ2-1	CASSLDSSYNEQFF	TGTGCCAGCAGCTTAGATAGCTCCTACAATGAGCAGTTCTTC
TRBV28	few	-	TRBJ1-2	CASSLEGYPLWGYTF	TGTGCCAGCAGTTTAGAAGGGTACCCACTTTGGGGCTACACCTTC
TRBV7-9	-	-	TRBJ1-2	CASSPTGSYGYTF	TGTGCCAGCAGCCCGACAGGTAGCTATGGCTACACCTTC
TRBV6-5	-	TRBD1	TRBJ2-7	CASRFRDRDNEQYF	TGTGCCAGCCGCTTCCGGGACAGGGACAACGAGCAGTACTTC
TRBV7-9	few	-	TRBJ1-5	CASSLGTDQPQHF	TGTGCCAGCAGCTTAGGTACAGATCAGCCCCAGCATTTT
TRBV10-3	large	-	TRBJ2-6	CAISESLGVSGANVLTF	TGTGCCATCAGTGAGTCTCTGGGGGTATCTGGGGCCAACGTCCTGACTTTC
TRBV19	few	TRBD2	TRBJ2-4	CASNDRRWGGLAENIQYF	TGTGCCAGTAACGATCGGAGGTGGGGGGGACTAGCGGAAAACATTCAGTACTTC
TRBV7-8	-	-	TRBJ2-7	CASSPTRGIDEQYF	TGTGCCAGCAGCCCAACGAGGGGGATCGACGAGCAGTACTTC
TRBV28	-	-	TRBJ2-5	CASSVGIRYGSQETQYF	TGTGCCAGCAGCGTGGGGATTAGGTACGGGAGCCAAGAGACCCAGTACTTC
TRBV5-6	-	TRBD1	TRBJ2-1	CASSSWTGSGVFYNEQFF	TGTGCCAGCAGCTCCTGGACAGGGTCAGGGGTTTTTTACAATGAGCAGTTCTTC
TRBV7-9	-	-	TRBJ2-7	CASSPSAAYEQYF	TGTGCCAGCAGCCCATCAGCAGCCTACGAGCAGTACTTC
TRBV4-1	-	-	TRBJ2-7	CASSLILAWEQYF	TGCGCCAGCAGCCTAATTCTCGCTTGGGAGCAGTACTTC
TRBV11-1	once	TRBD1	TRBJ2-1	CASSLVGTDSYNEQFF	TGTGCCAGCAGCTTAGTTGGGACAGACTCCTACAATGAGCAGTTCTTC
TRBV4-3	-	-	TRBJ1-2	CASSRLPAQGLSYTF	TGCGCCAGCAGCCGACTACCGGCCCAGGGACTAAGCTACACCTTC
TRBV27	-	-	TRBJ1-4	CASSGNREANEKLFF	TGTGCCAGCAGTGGAAACAGGGAGGCTAATGAAAAACTGTTTTTT
TRBV27	-	TRBD1	TRBJ2-2	CASSSTTTSTGAVGELFF	TGTGCCAGCAGTTCAACAACAACGAGTACAGGGGCGGTGGGGGAGCTGTTTTTT
TRBV14	once	TRBD2	TRBJ2-3	CASSPSLFGSGKGNTQYF	TGTGCCAGCAGCCCGTCACTTTTTGGTAGCGGGAAAGGGAATACGCAGTATTTT
TRBV14	-	TRBD2	TRBJ2-1	CASSLTVGAGAYNEQFF	TGTGCCAGCAGCCTCACGGTGGGAGCGGGGGCCTACAATGAGCAGTTCTTC
TRBV6-5	-	-	TRBJ2-2	CASRGRQKNTGELFF	TGTGCCAGCAGGGGGAGACAGAAGAACACCGGGGAGCTGTTTTTT
TRBV13	few	-	TRBJ2-7	CASSIAGAPREQYF	TGTGCCAGCAGCATCGCAGGGGCCCCTCGGGAGCAGTACTTC